The TCR beta chain under discussion was sequenced for a study of control samples from healthy donors and cancer patients. Libraries were prepared by immunoSEQ multiplex PCR; TCRdb keeps only in-frame clonotypes and omits some of them. Of approximately 81,000 clones detected, 94% appear once; the ten largest clones hold approximately 4.8%. The CDR3 spans 14 residues. V was clipped by 1 base and J by 4 bases, with 11 bases between them. The germline CDR1 and CDR2 sequences are LGHDT and YNNKEL (reference sequence). The rearrangement joins TRBV3-1 (or the pseudogene TRBV3-2) to TRBJ2-7; weak D call: TRBD2 (5 bases). The TCR comes from a woman aged 18-35 years in good health. Sequencing used blood. The CDR3 spells CASSQASGGYEQYF. CDR3 bases: TGTGCCAGCAGCCAAGCGAGCGGCGGTTACGAGCAGTACTTC.